This T cell receptor beta chain was observed in a study of human T cells and chemical hapten exposure. Study-level information: It was small differences in pooled library volume that mainly caused per-sample TCR yields to vary. The study, taken as a whole, reports: The study found that DPC sensitization did not change TCRs above 1 in 1000 frequency. The study found expanded TCRs formed significantly more large CDR3 similarity clusters than controls.

On this clonotype itself: Its antigen is unknown.

Original handling: Ranging from roughly 20,000 to 750,000, TCR counts per sample had a median value of roughly 96,000. Each CDR3 protein gets one entry after TCRdb re-called the RACE reads with MiXCR. V and J calls and clone size were set by TCRdb, not the authors. Of about 80,000 distinct CDR3 sequences in the sample, 13% to 15% were seen once. Time point of the sample: pre-sensitization, week 0. Treatment meaning: therapeutic diphenylcyclopropenone sensitization with weekly scalp DPC. The sample in question was whole blood, obtained in connection with sensitization to the hapten diphenylcyclopropenone (DPC). The receptor was derived from a woman between 50 and 59 years old with alopecia areata. Some clones in this sample may be carry-over from other donors' samples.

CDR3 in amino acids: CSARGDRGSYEQYF. CDR3 nucleotides: TGCAGTGCTAGAGGGGACAGGGGCTCCTACGAGCAGTACTTC. This sequence joins TRBV20-1 and TRBJ2-7; 10 bases match TRBD1. The CDR3 is 14 residues long. The germline V gene has CDR1 DFQATT and CDR2 SNEGSKA (reference sequence). V was pared by 1 base and J by 0 bases, with 0 bases of the junction left unmatched.